The source of this TCR beta chain is a study of CD39 and CD103 CD8 tumor-infiltrating T cells (dated by TCRdb to between 2018 and 2020). A note on the overall study: Repertoire comparisons were shown for an HPV-positive HNSCC, an HPV-negative HNSCC, an ovarian cancer and a melanoma patient. Repertoires of CD8 TIL subsets defined by CD103 and CD39 were compared with peripheral memory CD8 T cells by TCRbeta CDR3 deep sequencing.

For each subset, genomic DNA was extracted from about 10,000 to 100,000 sorted cells using the DNeasy Blood and Tissue Kit. The immunoSEQ service sequenced and mapped the TCRbeta V-J or V-D-J regions, with each sample reaching coverage above 8x. Concerning the study's data processing: Analysis was restricted to productive rearrangements exported from the immunoSEQ Analyzer platform, and clonality was assessed using the 500 most abundant clones. To quantify how much repertoires overlapped between populations, both the Morisita-Horn similarity index and the Jaccard index were used. In about six cancer patients, Morisita-Horn similarity was measured between the TCR repertoires of CD8 T-cell subsets. TCRdb stores this immuneACCESS table with in-frame sequences only. Part of the clones is absent; in the studies checked, under half of the shortfall reflects unresolved V genes, and no reason is known for the rest. That table supplies the V and J calls and clone size; D and trimming were determined from the DNA. This sample has 2,500 to 3,000 clones in its table, and around 82% of those were observed once. About 22% of the sample rests with the top ten.

V drops 2 bases and J drops 5 bases, leaving 12 bases in between. The germline V gene (reference sequence) specifies GTSNPN as CDR1 and SVGIG as CDR2. Including cysteine and phenylalanine, the CDR3 has 13 amino acids. The read is trimmed to its CDR3 DNA, 39 bases read in frame from base 1. Study-level results and caveats: Compared with DN and SP CD8 TILs and with blood memory CD8 T cells, DP CD8 TILs appeared more oligoclonal, with the top 30 clonotypes covering about 55-90%. Clonotypes from DP TILs were seldom detected in blood or uninvolved lymph node, while clonotypes from DN TILs overlapped to a large extent with peripheral memory CD8 repertoires.

No therapy was being received by patients at the time of sample collection, although prior treatments had ranged from chemotherapy, radiotherapy, surgery and immunotherapy to none. After thawing, cells were enriched for T lymphocytes using a negative-selection kit, and EpCAM beads were added for tumor-infiltrating lymphocytes. For the CD8 TIL subsets, CD3+CD4-CD8+CD45RA- cells were FACS-sorted and divided into DN, SP and DP based on their expression of CD39 and CD103. Tumor specimens were minced and digested with hyaluronidase, collagenase and DNase for 1 h, filtered, Ficoll-enriched and cryopreserved. Populations were sorted on a FACSAria II to just over 98% purity, and cell pellets were frozen without culture for TCR sequencing. This clone was counted between two and nine times. This clone's antigen is unknown. No clone much larger than this one lies a single base away; base qualities are absent.

The sequence links TRBV30 to TRBJ1-1; the D gene assignment is ambiguous. This TCR came from a human donor with head and neck squamous cell carcinoma. The specimen was CD39- CD103- CD8+ T cells sorted from the tumor. This sample's cell subset or site label indicates: CD103-CD39- double-negative CD45RA- CD8 T cells. In nucleotide form, the sequence is TGTGCCTGGAGTCTGGGAGTAGGAACTGAAGCTTTCTTT. Its protein reads: CAWSLGVGTEAFF.